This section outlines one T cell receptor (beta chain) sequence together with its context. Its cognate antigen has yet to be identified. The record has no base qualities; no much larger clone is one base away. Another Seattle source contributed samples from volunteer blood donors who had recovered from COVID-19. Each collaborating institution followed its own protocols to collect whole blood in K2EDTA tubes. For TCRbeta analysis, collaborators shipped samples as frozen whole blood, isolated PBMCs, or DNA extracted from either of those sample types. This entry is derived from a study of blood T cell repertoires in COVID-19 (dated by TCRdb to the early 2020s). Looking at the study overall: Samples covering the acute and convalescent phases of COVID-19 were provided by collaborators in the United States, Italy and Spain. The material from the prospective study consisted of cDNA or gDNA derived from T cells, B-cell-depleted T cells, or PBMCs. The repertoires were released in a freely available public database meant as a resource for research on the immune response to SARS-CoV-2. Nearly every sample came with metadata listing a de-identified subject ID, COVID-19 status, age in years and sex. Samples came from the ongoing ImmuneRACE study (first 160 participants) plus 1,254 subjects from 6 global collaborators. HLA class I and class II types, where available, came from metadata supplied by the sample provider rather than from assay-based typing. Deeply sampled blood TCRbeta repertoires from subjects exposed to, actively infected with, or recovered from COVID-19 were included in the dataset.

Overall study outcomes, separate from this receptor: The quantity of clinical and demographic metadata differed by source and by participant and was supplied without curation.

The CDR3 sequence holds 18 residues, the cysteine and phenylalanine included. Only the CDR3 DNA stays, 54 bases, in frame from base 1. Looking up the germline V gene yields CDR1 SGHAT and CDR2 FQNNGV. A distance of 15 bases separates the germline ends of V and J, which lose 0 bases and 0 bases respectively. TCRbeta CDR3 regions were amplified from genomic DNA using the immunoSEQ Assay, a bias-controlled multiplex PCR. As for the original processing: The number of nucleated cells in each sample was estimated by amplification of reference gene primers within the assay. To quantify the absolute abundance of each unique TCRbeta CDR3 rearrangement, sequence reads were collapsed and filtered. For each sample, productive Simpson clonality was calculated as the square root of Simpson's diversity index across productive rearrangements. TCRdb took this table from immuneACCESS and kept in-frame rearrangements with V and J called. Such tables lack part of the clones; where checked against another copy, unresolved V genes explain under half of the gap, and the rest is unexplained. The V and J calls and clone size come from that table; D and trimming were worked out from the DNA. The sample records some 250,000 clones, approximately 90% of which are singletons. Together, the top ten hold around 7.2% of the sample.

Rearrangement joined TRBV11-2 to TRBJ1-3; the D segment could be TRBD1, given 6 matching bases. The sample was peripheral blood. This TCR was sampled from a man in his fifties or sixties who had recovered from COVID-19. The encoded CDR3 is CASSLDILQGFSGNTIYF. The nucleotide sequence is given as TGTGCCAGCAGCTTAGATATTTTGCAGGGGTTCTCTGGAAACACCATATATTTT.